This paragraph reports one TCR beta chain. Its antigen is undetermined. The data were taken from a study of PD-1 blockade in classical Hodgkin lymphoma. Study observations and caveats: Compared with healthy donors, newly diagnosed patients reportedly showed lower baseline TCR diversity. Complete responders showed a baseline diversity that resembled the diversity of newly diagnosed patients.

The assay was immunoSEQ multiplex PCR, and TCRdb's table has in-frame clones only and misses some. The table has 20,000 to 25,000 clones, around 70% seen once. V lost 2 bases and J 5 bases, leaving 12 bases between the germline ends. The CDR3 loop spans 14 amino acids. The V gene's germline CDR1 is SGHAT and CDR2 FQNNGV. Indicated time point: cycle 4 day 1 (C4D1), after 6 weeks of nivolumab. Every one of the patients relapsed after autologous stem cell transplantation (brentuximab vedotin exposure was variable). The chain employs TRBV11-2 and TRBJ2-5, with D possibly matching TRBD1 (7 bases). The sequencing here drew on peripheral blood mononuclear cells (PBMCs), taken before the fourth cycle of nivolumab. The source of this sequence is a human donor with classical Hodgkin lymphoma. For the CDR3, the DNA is TGTGCCAGCAGCTTACAGGGGGGCCGGGAGACCCAGTACTTC. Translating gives CASSLQGGRETQYF. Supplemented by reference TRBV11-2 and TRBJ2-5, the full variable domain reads EAGVAQSPRYKIIEKRQSVAFWCNPISGHATLYWYQQILGQGPKLLIQFQNNGVVDDSQLPKDRFSAERLKGVDSTLKIQPAKLEDSAVYLCASSLQGGRETQYFGPGTRLLVL.